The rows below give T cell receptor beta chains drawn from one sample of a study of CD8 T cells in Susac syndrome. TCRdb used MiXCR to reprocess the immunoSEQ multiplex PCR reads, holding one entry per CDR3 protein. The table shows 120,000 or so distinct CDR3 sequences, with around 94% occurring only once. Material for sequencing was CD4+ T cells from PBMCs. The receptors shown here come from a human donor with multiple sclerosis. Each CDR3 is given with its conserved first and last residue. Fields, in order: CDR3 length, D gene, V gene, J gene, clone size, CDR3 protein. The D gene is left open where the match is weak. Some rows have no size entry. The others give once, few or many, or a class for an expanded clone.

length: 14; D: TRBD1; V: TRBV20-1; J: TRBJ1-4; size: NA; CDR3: CSAPYRGGNEKLFF
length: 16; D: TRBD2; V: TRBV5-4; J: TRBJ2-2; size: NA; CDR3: CASSRLAGGPPGELFF
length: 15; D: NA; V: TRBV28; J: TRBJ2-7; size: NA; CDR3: CASSPQRGGSYEQYF
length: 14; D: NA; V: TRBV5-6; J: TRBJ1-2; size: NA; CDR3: CASSLDRRGGGYTF
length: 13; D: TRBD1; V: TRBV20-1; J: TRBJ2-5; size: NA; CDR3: CSADGTGQETQYF
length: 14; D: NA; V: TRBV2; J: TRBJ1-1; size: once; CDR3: CATQGGGQGTEAFF
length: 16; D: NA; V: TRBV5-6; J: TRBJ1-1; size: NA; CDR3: CASSPGQGPRGAEAFF
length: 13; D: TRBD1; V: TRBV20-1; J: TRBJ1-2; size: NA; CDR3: CSAAQGAGHGYTF
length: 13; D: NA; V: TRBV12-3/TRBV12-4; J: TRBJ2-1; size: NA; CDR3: CASSLDGFREQFF
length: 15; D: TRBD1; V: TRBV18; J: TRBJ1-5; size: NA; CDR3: CASTSKETGIQPQHF
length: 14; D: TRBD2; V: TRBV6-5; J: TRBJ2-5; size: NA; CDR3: CASSYSGGSETQYF
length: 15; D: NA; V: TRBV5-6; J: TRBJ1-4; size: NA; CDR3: CASSLVTTDNEKLFF
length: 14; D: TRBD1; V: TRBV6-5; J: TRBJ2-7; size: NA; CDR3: CASSKGDRPYEQYF
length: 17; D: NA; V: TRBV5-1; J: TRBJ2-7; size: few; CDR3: CASSLDRRVAGHGEQYF
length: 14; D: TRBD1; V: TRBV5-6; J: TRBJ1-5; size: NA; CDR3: CASSLGQGAQPQHF
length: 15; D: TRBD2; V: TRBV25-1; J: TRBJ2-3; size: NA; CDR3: CASSALAGHTDTQYF
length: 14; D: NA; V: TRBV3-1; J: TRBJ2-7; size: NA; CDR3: CASSQVVISYEQYF
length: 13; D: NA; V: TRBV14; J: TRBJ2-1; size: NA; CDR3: CASSQGFRGEQFF
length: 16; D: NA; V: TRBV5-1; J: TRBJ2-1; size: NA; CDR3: CASSLGRQVGYNEQFF
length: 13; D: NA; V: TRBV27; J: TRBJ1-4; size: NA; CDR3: CASSLGGREKLFF
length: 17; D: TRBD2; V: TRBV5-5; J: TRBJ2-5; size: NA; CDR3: CASSPPQLAGLQETQYF
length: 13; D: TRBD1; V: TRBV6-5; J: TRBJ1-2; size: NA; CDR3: CASSLTGANGYTF
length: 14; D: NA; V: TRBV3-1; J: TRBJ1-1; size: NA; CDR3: CASSQEGRGGGAFF
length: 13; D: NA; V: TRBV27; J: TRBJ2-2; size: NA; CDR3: CASSKRGKGELFF
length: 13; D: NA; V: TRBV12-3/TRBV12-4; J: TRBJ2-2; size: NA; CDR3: CATRTLNTGELFF
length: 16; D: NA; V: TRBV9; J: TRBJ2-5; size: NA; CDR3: CASSTRTLDSQETQYF
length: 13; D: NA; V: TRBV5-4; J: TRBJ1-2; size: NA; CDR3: CASSLARGVGYTF
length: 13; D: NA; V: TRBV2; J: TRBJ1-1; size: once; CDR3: CASSADRNTEAFF
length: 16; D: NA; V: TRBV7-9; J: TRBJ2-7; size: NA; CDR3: CASSPLNLDRPGEQYF
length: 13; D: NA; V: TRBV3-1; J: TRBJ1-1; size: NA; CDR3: CASSPSSGSEAFF
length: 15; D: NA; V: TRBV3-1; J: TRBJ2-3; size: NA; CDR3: CASSQEGARKDTQYF
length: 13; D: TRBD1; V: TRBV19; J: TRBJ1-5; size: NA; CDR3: CASKDRGNQPQHF
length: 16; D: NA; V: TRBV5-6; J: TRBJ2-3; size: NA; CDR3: CASSLARGLGAGTQYF
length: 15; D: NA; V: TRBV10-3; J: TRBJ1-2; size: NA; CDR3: CAISAGLKSNYGYTF
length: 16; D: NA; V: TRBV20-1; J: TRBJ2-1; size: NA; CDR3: CSARPRRGKNYNEQFF
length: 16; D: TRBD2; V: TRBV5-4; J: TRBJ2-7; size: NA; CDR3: CASSLAGGGSLYEQYF
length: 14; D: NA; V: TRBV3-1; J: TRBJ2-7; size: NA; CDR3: CASSQGTRTYEQYF
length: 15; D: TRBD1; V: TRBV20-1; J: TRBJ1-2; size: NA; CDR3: CSASSSGGASYGYTF
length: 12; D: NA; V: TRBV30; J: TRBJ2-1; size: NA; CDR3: CAWSPSFNEQFF
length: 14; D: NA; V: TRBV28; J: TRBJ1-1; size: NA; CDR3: CASSLTAEGTEAFF
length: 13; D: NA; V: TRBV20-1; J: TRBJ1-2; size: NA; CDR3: CSALVRGNYGYTF
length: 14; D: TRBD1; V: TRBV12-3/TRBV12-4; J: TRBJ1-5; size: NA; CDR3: CASSLSRGVGPQHF